This T cell receptor beta chain was documented in a study of metastatic and nonmetastatic thyroid tumors. Study-level background: Malignant and benign thyroid patients had repertoires compared in peripheral blood and tumor or nodule tissue.

This clone has at least ten counts. The antigen is not known. TCRdb re-analyzed the PCR reads through MiXCR. The sample has about 92,000 clones; under 15% are singletons. Study observations and caveats: Malignant thyroid tumors reportedly had TCR beta diversity that was significantly higher than in benign nodules, in blood and tumor.

This CDR3 contains 13 residues. Trimming left V 4 bases short and J 3 bases short, with 9 bases between. Germline V gene lookup returns CDR1 SNHLY and CDR2 FYNNEI. Every patient underwent thyroid surgery untreated. The rearrangement uses TRBV2 and TRBJ2-5; no firm D call. This TCR came from a female donor with papillary thyroid cancer or a benign thyroid nodule (not recorded which). Some clones in this sample may be carry-over from other donors' samples. Sequencing was done on a sample of blood. CDR3 sequence (DNA): TGTGCCAGCAGTGGCCCGGGCAAAGAGACCCAGTACTTC. Residues: CASSGPGKETQYF.